These 13 T cell receptor beta chains came from one sample sequenced in a study of blood T cell repertoires in COVID-19. Profiling relied on immunoSEQ multiplex PCR, and the TCRdb table lists in-frame clones only, not all of them. The sample shows over 150,000 clones, 70% to 90% of them seen only once. Sequences were obtained from peripheral blood. The receptors shown here come from a man in his fifties or sixties with active or convalescent COVID-19.

V and J are TRBV7-9 and TRBJ1-2; D may be TRBD1 (5 bases). V was clipped by 1 base and J by 3 bases, with 9 bases between them. This CDR3 is built from 14 residues. Germline V lookup: CDR1 SEHNR, CDR2 FQNEAQ (reference sequence). The CDR3 DNA reads as TGTGCCAGCAGCTTAGTCAGGGAATACTATGGCTACACCTTC. This codes for CASSLVREYYGYTF.

The V call is TRBV7-8, the J call TRBJ1-2; D remains unclear. Per germline, CDR1 SGHVS and CDR2 FQNEAQ. The CDR3 runs to 13 residues. Trimming shortened V by 5 bases and J by 4 bases, and 11 bases separated the two germline ends. The CDR3 spells CASSARLFYGYTF. The CDR3 coding sequence is TGTGCCAGCAGCGCCAGATTATTCTATGGCTACACCTTC.

Written as DNA, the CDR3 is TGTGCCAGCAGCGACAGGTTTAACTATGGCTACACCTTC. As protein: CASSDRFNYGYTF. The genes are TRBV3-1 (or the pseudogene TRBV3-2) and TRBJ1-2; weak D call: TRBD1 (6 bases). There are 13 residues in the CDR3. Trimming took off 5 bases at V and 1 base at J, with 8 bases between the two ends. Germline V gives CDR1 LGHDT, CDR2 YNNKEL (reference sequence).

The chain has TRBV7-6 and TRBJ2-7, with 10 bases identical to TRBD2. Germline CDR1 SGHVS, CDR2 FNYEAQ. The CDR3 runs 15 residues. Trimming removed 5 bases from V and 5 bases from J; junction bases left unmatched: 9. For the CDR3, the DNA is TGTGCCAGCAGCCGTAGCGGGGGGAATAGGAACGAGCAGTACTTC. It is translated as CASSRSGGNRNEQYF.

The chain uses TRBV28 and TRBJ1-2, with 10 bases lining up with TRBD1. This CDR3 has 17 residues. V shed 6 bases and J 6 bases; nucleotides not matched to a gene: 16. Germline V gene lookup returns CDR1 MDHEN and CDR2 SYDVKM. This chain's CDR3 is CASSELNPGQGTDGYTF. CDR3 nucleotide sequence: TGTGCCAGCAGCGAATTAAATCCGGGACAGGGGACGGATGGCTACACCTTC.

This clone has just a few counts. This sequence joins TRBV6-4 and TRBJ2-1, with D tentatively TRBD2 (6 bases). Trimming took off 4 bases at V and 2 bases at J, with 6 bases between the two ends. From germline, CDR1 is MRHNA and CDR2 SNTAGT. The CDR3 spans 13 residues. The CDR3 loop is CASSAGAYNEQFF. The CDR3 DNA follows: TGTGCCAGCAGTGCGGGGGCCTACAATGAGCAGTTCTTC.

This chain connects TRBV11-3 to TRBJ1-6; possibly TRBD1 for D (5 bases). Germline CDR1 and CDR2: SGHNT and YENEEA. Trimming removed 5 bases at V and 7 bases at J, with 18 bases between. The CDR3 is 16 amino acids. The CDR3 DNA reads TGTGCCAGCAGCCGAACCGACAGCCTCGGGAATTCACCCCTCCACTTT. This translates into CASSRTDSLGNSPLHF. Filled out from reference TRBV11-3 and TRBJ1-6, the complete variable domain reads EAGVVQSPRYKIIEKKQPVAFWCNPISGHNTLYWYLQNLGQGPELLIRYENEEAVDDSQLPKDRFSAERLKGVDSTLKIQPAELGDSAVYLCASSRTDSLGNSPLHFGNGTRLTVT.

The chain recombines TRBV28 with TRBJ2-1; 7 nucleotides match TRBD2. V trimming: 6 bases; J trimming: 7 bases; junction bases outside the gene matches: 6. Germline V gene data show CDR1 as MDHEN and CDR2 as SYDVKM. This CDR3 region has 13 residues. The CDR3 nucleotides are TGTGCCAGCAGGCGGGAGCTCAGGAATGAGCAGTTCTTC. Its protein is CASRRELRNEQFF.

J is TRBJ2-3 and V is TRBV9; weak D call: TRBD1 (5 bases). Between the trimmed V and J ends, which lost 3 bases and 4 bases, there was a span of 18 bases. The CDR3 totals 16 residues. The germline CDR1 and CDR2 sequences are SGDLS and YYNGEE. This CDR3 is CASSALYGAQADTQYF. The DNA of the CDR3 is TGTGCCAGCAGCGCCTTGTATGGGGCTCAGGCAGATACGCAGTATTTT.

The chain couples TRBV12-3 or TRBV12-4 to TRBJ2-5; D is possibly TRBD1 (5 bases). The V end was cut by 6 bases, the J end by 2 bases, with 10 bases between. The CDR3 spans 13 residues. The CDR3 nucleotides read TGTGCCAGCAGCCTGACAGTACAAGAGACCCAGTACTTC. Translating gives CASSLTVQETQYF.

The CDR3 bases are TGTGCCAGCAGCCCCAGGTTCCCCGGGACAGACACTAACTATGGCTACACCTTC. Amino acids: CASSPRFPGTDTNYGYTF. The chain links TRBV11-3 to TRBJ1-2; 7 nucleotides line up with TRBD1. From germline, CDR1 is SGHNT and CDR2 YENEEA. This CDR3 is 18 amino acids long. Losses at the gene ends were 5 bases for V and 0 bases for J; bases not matched to a gene: 15.

The chain joins TRBV15 to TRBJ1-2; no clear D. Germline values: CDR1 LNHNV, CDR2 YYDKDF (reference sequence). The CDR3 spans 14 residues. V was pared by 4 bases and J by 0 bases, with 9 bases between. The CDR3 coding sequence is TGTGCCACCAGCACCTGGCAGGCTAACTATGGCTACACCTTC. Translating gives CATSTWQANYGYTF. Full variable domain (outside the CDR3, taken from reference TRBV15 and TRBJ1-2): DAMVIQNPRYQVTQFGKPVTLSCSQTLNHNVMYWYQQKSSQAPKLLFHYYDKDFNNEADTPDNFQSRRPNTSFCFLDIRSPGLGDTAMYLCATSTWQANYGYTFGSGTRLTVV.

The J gene is TRBJ1-1, the V gene TRBV5-6, with no clear D. V lost 4 bases, J lost 1 base, and 14 bases lay in between. The CDR3 runs to 15 residues. The germline CDR1 and CDR2 sequences are SGHDT and YYEEEE. The CDR3 DNA reads as TGTGCCAGCAGCGCGAATCGGGGAGGGAACACTGAAGCTTTCTTT. Translating gives CASSANRGGNTEAFF.